The 23 T cell receptor beta chains given below trace back to one sample, sequenced in a study of CD8+CD57+ T cells in acquired aplastic anemia. TCR beta VDJ and CDR3 profiling used genomic DNA as template. TCRdb reanalysed the reads using MiXCR and keeps one entry per CDR3 protein. This sample yields 400,000 to 450,000 distinct CDR3 sequences, of which 55% to 70% are seen a single time; 4% belongs to the top ten. The sample taken for sequencing was sorted CD4+, CD8+, or CD8+CD57+ T cells (not recorded which) from PBMCs. Receptors were obtained from a human donor in good health, serving as a control.

This clonotype was detected only once. V and J are TRBV12-3 or TRBV12-4 and TRBJ1-2; TRBD1 matches 7 bases. With 6 bases clipped from V and 3 bases from J, the junction kept 4 bases outside the gene matches. CDR3 length: 13 residues. The CDR3 here is CASSLQGHYGYTF. CDR3 nucleotide sequence: TGTGCCAGCAGCCTACAGGGGCACTATGGCTACACCTTC.

In its sample, this clonotype was seen many times. The rearrangement links TRBV29-1 to TRBJ1-3; D unclear. This CDR3 has 13 amino acids. Per the germline V gene, CDR1 is SQVTM and CDR2 is ANQGSEA. V was pared by 7 bases and J by 0 bases, with 10 bases between. CDR3 DNA sequence: TGCAGCGGCCAAACGAGCTCTGGAAACACCATATATTTT. This translates into CSGQTSSGNTIYF.

Remarks on this clonotype: Because the CDR3 is missing its conserved closing phenylalanine or tryptophan, this is likely a read error. V and J are TRBV11-2 and TRBJ2-7; D not certain. The CDR3 has 15 residues. Deletions cut 6 bases from V and 4 bases from J, with 19 bases between. Germline CDR1 SGHAT, CDR2 FQNNGV. The CDR3 sequence is CASRRIARATYEQYL. The CDR3 coding sequence is TGTGCCAGCAGACGGATAGCAAGGGCGACTTACGAGCAGTACCTC.

This chain uses TRBV20-1 with TRBJ2-1; D unclear. Germline CDR1 DFQATT, CDR2 SNEGSKA (reference sequence). The CDR3 covers 12 residues. V lost 6 bases to trimming and J lost 14 bases, with 20 bases between them. CDR3 DNA sequence: TGCAGTGCCGCACAGCCCTCGGGTGGGAAGTTCTTC. Amino acid sequence: CSAAQPSGGKFF.

This chain uses TRBV15 with TRBJ2-1, with a tentative D call TRBD1 (5 bases). Trimming pared 0 bases from V and 8 bases from J, leaving 14 bases between. CDR3 length: 15 residues. Germline CDR1 and CDR2: LNHNV and YYDKDF (reference sequence). CDR3: CATSRDLQDLHEQFF. In DNA, the CDR3 is TGTGCCACCAGCAGAGATTTACAGGACCTGCATGAGCAGTTCTTC.

This clonotype was seen repeatedly, ten times or more. The chain joins TRBV20-1 to TRBJ1-6; D call uncertain. Germline-derived CDR1 and CDR2 are DFQATT and SNEGSKA (reference sequence). Trimming took off 4 bases at V and 8 bases at J, with 12 bases between the two ends. This CDR3 region has 13 residues. The CDR3 sequence is CSAMAPVDSPLHF. The CDR3 coding sequence is TGCAGTGCTATGGCCCCGGTGGATTCACCCCTCCACTTT.

V usage is TRBV9 and J usage is TRBJ2-6, with D possibly TRBD1 on 5 matching bases. This CDR3 is 17 amino acids long. CDR1 and CDR2 (germline): SGDLS, YYNGEE. V lost 2 bases and J 11 bases, leaving 23 bases between the germline ends. This CDR3 reads CASSVQSSGADVHVLTF. The CDR3 DNA sequence: TGTGCCAGCAGCGTTCAGAGCTCTGGGGCTGACGTCCACGTCCTGACTTTC. Full variable domain (missing parts from reference TRBV9 and TRBJ2-6): DSGVTQTPKHLITATGQRVTLRCSPRSGDLSVYWYQQSLDQGLQFLIQYYNGEERAKGNILERFSAQQFPDLHSELNLSSLELGDSALYFCASSVQSSGADVHVLTFGAGSRLTVL.

Comments on this clonotype: The junction departs from germline at one end; a sequencing error may be responsible. V and J are TRBV7-9 and TRBJ2-7; D might be TRBD2 (6 bases). The CDR3 runs 14 residues. Germline V gene lookup returns CDR1 SEHNR and CDR2 FQNEAQ (reference sequence). This chain's CDR3 is CASSRRGSAYSEHF. CDR3 in DNA: TGTGCCAGCAGCCGGAGGGGATCGGCCTATTCGGAGCACTTC.

On this clonotype itself: This CDR3 fails to terminate in the conserved phenylalanine or tryptophan, so it likely reflects a read error. Because the CDR3's place on the DNA is in doubt, the DNA is left out and the CDR3 is given as listed by TCRdb. This chain joins TRBV9 and TRBJ1-2. The CDR3 adds up to 13 amino acids, both ends counted. Germline CDR1 SGDLS, CDR2 YYNGEE. The CDR3 reads CASIEGQNNSPLL.

As for this clonotype: Its ends do not fully match the called genes, so a read error is possible. V usage is TRBV7-7 and J usage is TRBJ1-6; the D gene is possibly TRBD1 (6 bases). Germline V gene data show CDR1 as SSHAT and CDR2 as FNYEAQ (reference sequence). This CDR3 spans 14 amino acids. Here the CDR3 reads CASSRKGDNEPQYF. CDR3 in DNA: TGTGCCAGCAGCCGGAAGGGGGATAACGAACCCCAGTACTTT.

The rearrangement joins TRBV5-4 to TRBJ2-5; weak D call: TRBD2 (5 bases). CDR3 size: 13 residues. V was cut by 4 bases and J by 3 bases, with 10 bases left in between. From germline, CDR1 is SGHNT and CDR2 YYREEE (reference sequence). CDR3 amino acids: CASSQLTKETQYF. In DNA, the CDR3 is TGTGCCAGCAGCCAACTGACTAAAGAGACCCAGTACTTC.

Worth noting for this clonotype: A much more abundant neighbour one base away suggests this may be a read error. V is TRBV6-2 or TRBV6-3 and J is TRBJ1-2; 7 bases fit TRBD1. The CDR3 extends over 13 amino acids. With 5 bases clipped from V and 7 bases from J, the junction kept 7 bases outside the gene matches. Germline V CDR1 and CDR2: MNHEY, SVGEGT. The CDR3 bases are TGTGCCAGCAGTCAGGGGGTCGACTGTGGCTACACCTTC. It translates to CASSQGVDCGYTF.

CDR3 region: CASSSDRTPSSRPHF. In DNA form, the CDR3 reads TGTGCCAGCAGCTCGGACAGGACTCCTAGTTCACGACCCCACTTT. This chain connects TRBV7-9 to TRBJ1-6, with 7 bases identical to TRBD1. Germline lookup yields CDR1 SEHNR and CDR2 FQNEAQ (reference sequence). The CDR3 runs to 15 residues. The trim removed 4 bases at V and 18 bases at J, leaving 18 bases unmatched.

This clonotype was seen a handful of times. The chain is built from TRBV30 and TRBJ1-4, with D perhaps TRBD1 (5 bases). CDR1 and CDR2 from the germline V gene are GTSNPN and SVGIG (reference sequence). There are 15 residues in the CDR3. V was cut by 3 bases and J by 0 bases, with 11 bases left in between. In nucleotides, the CDR3 is TGTGCCTGGAGGTTAAGGGGTGCAACTAATGAAAAACTGTTTTTT. This encodes CAWRLRGATNEKLFF.

The chain uses TRBV12-5 and TRBJ1-4; maybe TRBD1 (6 bases). The germline gives CDR1 LGHNT, CDR2 FRNRAP. CDR3 size: 15 residues. CDR3 DNA sequence: TGTGCCAGCAGTTTCCAAGGGGGTACTAATGAAAAACTGTTTTTT. It codes for CASSFQGGTNEKLFF.

This clonotype occurred many times. This chain connects TRBV7-2 to TRBJ2-5; TRBD1 is a possible D gene (8 bases). This CDR3 contains 15 residues. Germline values: CDR1 SGHTA, CDR2 FQGNSA. Trimming shortened V by 4 bases and J by 4 bases, and 16 bases separated the two germline ends. CDR3 nucleotides: TGTGCCAGCAGCTCAAACACAGGGGGGGGAGAGACCCAGTACTTC. Translating gives CASSSNTGGGETQYF.

This chain links TRBV9 with TRBJ2-1; D may be TRBD2 (5 bases). The V and J ends lost 2 bases and 5 bases respectively, with 11 bases between them. The CDR3 runs to 14 residues. Germline-derived CDR1 and CDR2 are SGDLS and YYNGEE. The CDR3 sequence is CASSVPGSDNEQFF. CDR3 coding DNA: TGTGCCAGCAGCGTTCCGGGATCTGACAATGAGCAGTTCTTC. Filled out from reference TRBV9 and TRBJ2-1, the complete variable domain reads DSGVTQTPKHLITATGQRVTLRCSPRSGDLSVYWYQQSLDQGLQFLIQYYNGEERAKGNILERFSAQQFPDLHSELNLSSLELGDSALYFCASSVPGSDNEQFFGPGTRLTVL.

Points on this clonotype: At one of its ends the junction is not consistent with the germline gene, which may arise from a read error. V is TRBV9 and J is TRBJ2-5; weak D call: TRBD2 (5 bases). There are 13 residues in the CDR3. The V gene's germline CDR1 is SGDLS and CDR2 YYNGEE. The CDR3 nucleotides are TGTGCCAGCAGCCCAAGAGGGTTGGGAAGGTTGTTCTTC. Amino acids: CASSPRGLGRLFF.

This clonotype was detected many times. This rearrangement joins TRBV20-1 to TRBJ2-5; D not resolved. Looked up from germline, CDR1 is DFQATT and CDR2 is SNEGSKA (reference sequence). The CDR3 is 13 residues long. Between the trimmed V and J ends, which lost 0 bases and 5 bases, there was a span of 10 bases. The CDR3: CSARDKGLETQYF. DNA for the CDR3: TGCAGTGCTAGAGATAAGGGTTTGGAGACCCAGTACTTC.

This chain joins TRBV20-1 and TRBJ2-5; weak D call: TRBD2 (6 bases). Germline V gene lookup returns CDR1 DFQATT and CDR2 SNEGSKA (reference sequence). Trimming stripped 3 bases from V and 7 bases from J, with 15 bases between. The length of the CDR3 is 13 residues. The CDR3 protein is CSASKGGVGTQYF. CDR3 DNA: TGCAGTGCTAGCAAGGGCGGGGTAGGGACCCAGTACTTC.

The gene calls are TRBV20-1 and TRBJ2-6; weak D call: TRBD1 (5 bases). From germline, CDR1 is DFQATT and CDR2 SNEGSKA (reference sequence). The CDR3 runs to 16 residues. Trimming took off 5 bases at V and 2 bases at J, with 16 bases between the two ends. The CDR3 DNA is TGCAGTGCTCGACCAGGGATCGAAGCTGGGGCCAACGTCCTGACTTTC. Its protein product is CSARPGIEAGANVLTF.

V usage is TRBV5-4 and J usage is TRBJ1-5; D gene ambiguous. Germline values: CDR1 SGHNT, CDR2 YYREEE (reference sequence). The CDR3 is 16 amino acids. Trimming removed 6 bases from V and 3 bases from J, with 19 bases in between. This CDR3 reads CASNSFRGIDNQPQHF. The CDR3 DNA sequence: TGTGCCAGCAACTCCTTTCGCGGGATTGACAATCAGCCCCAGCATTTT.

This clonotype was counted a few times. Germline and junction disagree at one end, which may indicate a read error. The chain uses TRBV7-2 and TRBJ2-1; D possibly corresponds to TRBD2 (5 bases). Germline loops: CDR1 SGHTA, CDR2 FQGNSA. The CDR3 consists of 16 residues. The CDR3 nucleotides are TGTGCCAGCAGTTACGGAGGAAAGGGCTCCTACAGTGAGCAGTTCTTC. Its translation is CASSYGGKGSYSEQFF.